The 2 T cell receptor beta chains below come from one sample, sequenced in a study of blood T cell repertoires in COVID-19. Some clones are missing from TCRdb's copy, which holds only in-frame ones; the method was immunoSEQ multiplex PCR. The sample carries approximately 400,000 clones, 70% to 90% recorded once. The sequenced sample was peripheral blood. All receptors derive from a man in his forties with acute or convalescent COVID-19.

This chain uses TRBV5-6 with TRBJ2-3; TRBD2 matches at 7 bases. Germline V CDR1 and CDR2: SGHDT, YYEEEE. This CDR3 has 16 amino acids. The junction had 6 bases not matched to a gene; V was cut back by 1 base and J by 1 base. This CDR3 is CASSLIGLGGTDTQYF. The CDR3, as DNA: TGTGCCAGCAGCTTGATCGGACTAGGGGGCACAGATACGCAGTATTTT.

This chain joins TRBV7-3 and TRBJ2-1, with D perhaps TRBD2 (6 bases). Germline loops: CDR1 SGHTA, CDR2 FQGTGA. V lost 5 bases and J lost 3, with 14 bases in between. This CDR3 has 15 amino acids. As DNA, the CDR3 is TGTGCCAGCAGCCCCGAGGCGGGGAACTACAATGAGCAGTTCTTC. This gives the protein CASSPEAGNYNEQFF.